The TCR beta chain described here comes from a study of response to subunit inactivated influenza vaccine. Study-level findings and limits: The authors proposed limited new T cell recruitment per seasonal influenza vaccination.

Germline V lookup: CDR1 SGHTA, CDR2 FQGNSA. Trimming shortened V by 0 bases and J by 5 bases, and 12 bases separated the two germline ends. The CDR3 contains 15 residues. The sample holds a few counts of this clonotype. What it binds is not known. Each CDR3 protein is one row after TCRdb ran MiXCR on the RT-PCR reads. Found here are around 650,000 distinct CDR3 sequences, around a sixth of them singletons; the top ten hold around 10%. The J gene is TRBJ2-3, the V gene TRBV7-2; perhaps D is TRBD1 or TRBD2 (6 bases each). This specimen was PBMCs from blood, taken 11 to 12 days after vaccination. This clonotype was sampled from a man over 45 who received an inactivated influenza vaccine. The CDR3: CASSLAGGGVDTQYF. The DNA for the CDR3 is TGTGCCAGCAGCTTAGCCGGGGGCGGCGTAGATACGCAGTATTTT.